Listed here are 22 T cell receptor beta chains from one sample, sequenced in a study of cytomegalovirus exposure and HLA in healthy donors. Primers: 60 Vbeta forward and 13 Jbeta reverse. TCRdb's copy holds only in-frame clones and misses some; the assay was immunoSEQ multiplex PCR. The sample contains around 150,000 clones, about 80% of which appear only once. The material sequenced was PBMCs. Receptors originate from a woman aged 40 to 50 in good health and CMV-seronegative.

The chain employs TRBV7-9 and TRBJ2-5; 7 nucleotides agree with TRBD1. Germline loops: CDR1 SEHNR, CDR2 FQNEAQ (reference sequence). V lost 4 bases and J lost 1; bases outside the gene matches: 6. This CDR3 is built from 15 residues. CDR3 in amino acids: CASSSRQGLQETQYF. CDR3 in DNA: TGTGCCAGCAGCTCAAGACAGGGTCTCCAAGAGACCCAGTACTTC.

This rearrangement joins TRBV7-2 to TRBJ2-7, with a possible D match to TRBD1 (5 bases). CDR3 size: 12 residues. Germline V gene lookup returns CDR1 SGHTA and CDR2 FQGNSA. V lost 2 bases and J lost 3, with 5 bases in between. DNA of the CDR3: TGTGCCAGCAGCTTACAGGGCTACGAGCAGTACTTC. Residues: CASSLQGYEQYF.

CDR3 in DNA: TGTGCCAGCAGAATTCGACTAGCGGGACAGTACGAGCAGTACTTC. Protein sequence: CASRIRLAGQYEQYF. The chain links TRBV6-1 to TRBJ2-7, with TRBD2 identical over 11 bases. With 6 bases clipped from V and 4 bases from J, the junction kept 8 bases outside the gene matches. The CDR3 length is 15 residues. Germline lookup yields CDR1 MNHNS and CDR2 SASEGT.

The chain carries TRBV5-4 and TRBJ2-1, with D maybe TRBD2 (5 bases). Trimming removed 0 bases at V and 10 bases at J, with 20 bases between. The CDR3 sequence is 16 residues long. CDR1 and CDR2 from the germline V gene are SGHNT and YYREEE (reference sequence). CDR3 sequence (DNA): TGTGCCAGCAGCTTGGCCGGGAAGGCGGGTAATAGGGAGCAGTTCTTC. It translates to CASSLAGKAGNREQFF.

The chain links TRBV19 to TRBJ1-1; tentative D call: TRBD1 (6 bases). The CDR3 spans 14 residues. Germline values: CDR1 LNHDA, CDR2 SQIVND (reference sequence). V was trimmed by 3 bases and J by 6 bases, leaving 14 bases between them. CDR3 amino acids: CASSIGVPGAEAFF. CDR3 DNA sequence: TGTGCCAGTAGTATTGGGGTCCCAGGGGCTGAAGCTTTCTTT.

The V call is TRBV4-2, the J call TRBJ1-1; tentative D call: TRBD1 (6 bases). Germline loops: CDR1 LGHNA, CDR2 YNFKEQ. Trimming took 4 bases from V and 2 from J, leaving 14 bases between them. This CDR3 is built from 15 residues. CDR3 loop: CASSPRQAFNTEAFF. The CDR3 DNA reads TGTGCCAGCAGCCCCAGACAGGCATTTAACACTGAAGCTTTCTTT.

The V call is TRBV4-1, the J call TRBJ1-3; 7 nucleotides align to TRBD1. Trimming removed 1 base from V and 0 bases from J; junction bases left unmatched: 6. The germline V gene has CDR1 MGHRA and CDR2 YSYEKL. The CDR3 contains 17 residues. The CDR3 spells CASSQAGTAYSGNTIYF. CDR3 sequence (DNA): TGCGCCAGCAGCCAAGCGGGGACAGCTTACTCTGGAAACACCATATATTTT.

Here the CDR3 DNA reads TGTGCCAGCAGGAGGATCGACACCGGGGAGCTGTTTTTT. The encoded protein is CASRRIDTGELFF. The chain joins TRBV25-1 to TRBJ2-2, with D uncertain. V lost 6 bases and J lost 3, with 8 bases in between. Germline CDR1 MGHDK, CDR2 SYGVNS. The length of the CDR3 is 13 residues.

The gene calls are TRBV28 and TRBJ2-1, with 9 bases lining up with TRBD1. The CDR3 is 15 residues long. The germline gives CDR1 MDHEN, CDR2 SYDVKM. The trim removed 3 bases at V and 6 bases at J, leaving 6 bases unmatched. CDR3 in amino acids: CASSLSGTGSNEQFF. Here the CDR3 DNA reads TGTGCCAGCAGTTTGTCCGGGACAGGGAGCAATGAGCAGTTCTTC. The full variable domain, with the rest looked up from reference TRBV28 and TRBJ2-1, is DVKVTQSSRYLVKRTGEKVFLECVQDMDHENMFWYRQDPGLGLRLIYFSYDVKMKEKGDIPEGYSVSREKKERFSLILESASTNQTSMYLCASSLSGTGSNEQFFGPGTRLTVL.

The J gene is TRBJ2-5, the V gene TRBV19, with TRBD1 as a possible D gene (5 bases). The CDR3 sequence is 17 residues long. In germline, CDR1 is LNHDA, CDR2 SQIVND (reference sequence). The germline V and J ends were trimmed by 1 base and 1 base, with 16 bases remaining between them. The CDR3 coding sequence is TGTGCCAGTAGTATAGGGAGACAGTCTATTTTCCAAGAGACCCAGTACTTC. Protein: CASSIGRQSIFQETQYF.

This chain joins TRBV9 and TRBJ1-1; 9 bases match TRBD1. Germline CDR1 SGDLS, CDR2 YYNGEE. The CDR3 spans 14 residues. The V segment lost 0 bases and the J segment 5 bases; nucleotides outside the gene matches: 2. CDR3 DNA sequence: TGTGCCAGCAGCGTAGGGACAGGGGTGACTGAAGCTTTCTTT. Protein sequence: CASSVGTGVTEAFF.

Notes on this clone: A junction end diverges from the germline sequence, so it may reflect a read error. V and J are TRBV7-2 and TRBJ2-7; TRBD2 agrees at 7 bases. From germline, CDR1 is SGHTA and CDR2 FQGNSA. This CDR3 contains 12 residues. The CDR3 loop is CASSLSREGWDF. The DNA of the CDR3 is TGTGCCAGCAGCTTATCAAGGGAGGGTTGGGACTTC. Full variable domain (remainder filled in from reference TRBV7-2 and TRBJ2-7): GAGVSQSPSNKVTEKGKDVELRCDPISGHTALYWYRQSLGQGLEFLIYFQGNSAPDKSGLPSDRFSAERTGGSVSTLTIQRTQQEDSAVYLCASSLSREGWDFGPGTRLTVT.

The J gene is TRBJ2-7, the V gene TRBV5-1, with 8 bases identical to TRBD2. The germline CDR1 and CDR2 sequences are SGHRS and YFSETQ. The CDR3 runs to 15 residues. With 5 bases clipped from V and 4 bases from J, the junction kept 11 bases outside the gene matches. DNA of the CDR3: TGCGCCAGCAGGCGGGGGGATGGGAGTGGTTACGAGCAGTACTTC. Translating gives CASRRGDGSGYEQYF.

The rearrangement uses TRBV19 and TRBJ2-7; 7 bases are a match to TRBD1. The germline V gene has CDR1 LNHDA and CDR2 SQIVND (reference sequence). The CDR3 spans 14 residues. With V trimmed by 5 bases and J by 4 bases, 8 bases remained unmatched. In nucleotides, the CDR3 is TGTGCCAGTAGTTCATGGGACAGCCGTTACGAGCAGTACTTC. Its translation is CASSSWDSRYEQYF.

The CDR3 DNA follows: TGCGCCAGCAGTCCGTCAGTCCAAGAGACCCAGTACTTC. Its translation is CASSPSVQETQYF. The rearrangement joins TRBV10-1 to TRBJ2-5; D not certain. Germline V lookup: CDR1 WNHNN, CDR2 SYGVQD (reference sequence). V was clipped by 5 bases and J by 1 base, with 8 bases between them. The CDR3 runs 13 residues.

The V and J genes are TRBV6-6 and TRBJ2-7; TRBD2 matches at 9 bases. Germline CDR1 is MNHNY and CDR2 is SVGAGI (reference sequence). J gave up 6 bases and V 4 bases, and 10 bases lay outside the gene matches. The CDR3 totals 15 residues. The CDR3 sequence is CASSWGRGGEGEQYF. CDR3 bases: TGTGCCAGCAGTTGGGGACGCGGGGGGGAAGGCGAGCAGTACTTC.

This rearrangement joins TRBV5-1 to TRBJ2-3; 7 bases agree with TRBD2. The V segment lost 2 bases and the J segment 2 bases; nucleotides outside the gene matches: 5. This CDR3 is 15 amino acids long. The germline gives CDR1 SGHRS, CDR2 YFSETQ. CDR3 in amino acids: CASSLGLADTDTQYF. The CDR3 DNA reads TGCGCCAGCAGCTTAGGCCTAGCGGACACAGATACGCAGTATTTT.

This sequence joins TRBV28 and TRBJ2-7; TRBD1 matches at 7 bases. The germline V gene has CDR1 MDHEN and CDR2 SYDVKM. The V gene end was trimmed by 6 bases and the J gene end by 2 bases; junction bases not matched to a gene: 7. The CDR3 runs to 14 residues. DNA of the CDR3: TGTGCCAGCAGGACAGGGCGTCCTCCCTACGAGCAGTACTTC. Residues: CASRTGRPPYEQYF.

The chain uses TRBV5-1 and TRBJ2-3; TRBD2 agrees at 8 bases. The V gene end was trimmed by 0 bases and the J gene end by 5 bases; junction bases not matched to a gene: 8. Germline V gene sequence: CDR1 SGHRS, CDR2 YFSETQ. This CDR3 has 16 amino acids. CDR3 DNA sequence: TGCGCCAGCAGCTTGGACGCGGGGGGCCCTGAAGATACGCAGTATTTT. Its translation is CASSLDAGGPEDTQYF.

The chain carries TRBV4-3 and TRBJ1-2; perhaps TRBD1 as D (6 bases). The CDR3 contains 15 residues. V was trimmed by 5 bases and J by 2 bases, leaving 15 bases between them. The germline gives CDR1 LGHNA, CDR2 YSLEER. The CDR3 loop reads CASSLGQTLNYGYTF. CDR3 coding DNA: TGCGCCAGCAGCTTGGGACAAACCCTGAACTATGGCTACACCTTC.

The V and J genes are TRBV11-3 and TRBJ2-3, with a possible D match to TRBD2 (7 bases). Germline V lookup: CDR1 SGHNT, CDR2 YENEEA. CDR3 size: 13 residues. Trimming removed 8 bases from V and 0 bases from J, with 9 bases in between. The CDR3 region is CASGGASTDTQYF. CDR3 nucleotide sequence: TGTGCCAGCGGGGGGGCAAGCACAGATACGCAGTATTTT.

The chain recombines TRBV7-9 with TRBJ2-6; 10 bases line up with TRBD2. The length of the CDR3 is 19 residues. The germline V gene has CDR1 SEHNR and CDR2 FQNEAQ (reference sequence). V lost 5 bases to trimming and J lost 2 bases; unmatched junction nucleotides: 12. CDR3 sequence (DNA): TGTGCCAGCAGCATAAAAGCGGGGGGGCCTTTAACTGGGGCCAACGTCCTGACTTTC. This gives the protein CASSIKAGGPLTGANVLTF.